The sequence of this T cell receptor beta chain was determined in a study of blood T cell repertoires in COVID-19. Study in general: Sample material is recorded as cDNA or gDNA derived from T cells, B-cell-depleted T cells, or PBMCs.

Sequencing was performed with immunoSEQ multiplex PCR; in TCRdb, only in-frame clones are kept and a portion is missing. The table has about 180,000 clones, about 83% seen once. CDR1 is LNHNV and CDR2 is YYDKDF in the germline V gene (reference sequence). This CDR3 spans 14 amino acids. Trimming stripped 0 bases from V and 5 bases from J, with 8 bases between. V gene TRBV15 combines with J gene TRBJ2-1, with D possibly matching TRBD2 (6 bases). Sequencing input: peripheral blood. The TCR sequence derives from a woman aged 70-85 years with COVID-19, enrolled during active disease. The CDR3 sequence is CATSRDRLDNEQFF. CDR3 bases: TGTGCCACCAGCAGAGATCGACTAGACAATGAGCAGTTCTTC.